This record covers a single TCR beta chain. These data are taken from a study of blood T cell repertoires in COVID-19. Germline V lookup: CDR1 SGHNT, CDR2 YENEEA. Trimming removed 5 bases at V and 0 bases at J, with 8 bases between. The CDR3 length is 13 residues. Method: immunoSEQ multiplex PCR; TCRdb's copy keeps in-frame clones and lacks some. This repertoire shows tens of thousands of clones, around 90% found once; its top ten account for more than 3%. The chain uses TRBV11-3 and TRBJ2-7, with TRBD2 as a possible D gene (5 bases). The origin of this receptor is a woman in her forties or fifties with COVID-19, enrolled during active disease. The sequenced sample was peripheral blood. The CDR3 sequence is CASSQDFSYEQYF. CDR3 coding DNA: TGTGCCAGCAGCCAGGACTTCTCCTACGAGCAGTACTTC.